This T cell receptor (beta chain) derives from a study of response to subunit inactivated influenza vaccine. This CDR3 has 14 residues. Trimming pared 0 bases from V and 4 bases from J, leaving 12 bases between. CDR1 and CDR2 (germline): DFQATT, SNEGSKA (reference sequence). In TCRdb, the RT-PCR reads were re-called with MiXCR into one record per CDR3 protein. The sample has 750,000 to 850,000 distinct CDR3 sequences; roughly 20% are singletons. The source of this sequence is a man in his forties or fifties who received an inactivated influenza vaccine. Sequences were derived from PBMCs from blood, sampled roughly 5 days after vaccination. The chain has TRBV20-1 and TRBJ1-1; a weak D match, TRBD1 (5 bases). DNA for the CDR3: TGCAGTGCTAGAGATGGGGCAGCAACCACTGAAGCTTTCTTT. It is translated as CSARDGAATTEAFF.